This T cell receptor (beta chain) was sequenced in a study of Ad26.COV2.S vaccination and SARS-CoV-2 variants. As for the study in general: Donor was one of the participants in the Ad26.COV2.S arm of the COV1001 trial. Ad26.COV2.S given intramuscularly, once or twice 56 days apart.

The treatment was: over 15 received Ad26.COV2.S at low or high dose, single or two shots; about 5 received placebo; per-sample allocation not given. Collection of the samples took place on day 63 after the first injection of vaccine or placebo. An adult of 18-55 years in Boston served as donor. Data came from immunoSEQ multiplex PCR; TCRdb stores just in-frame clones and leaves some out. The sample yields a few hundred thousand clones, roughly 90% seen once. The CDR3 has 14 residues. With 1 base removed from V and 6 bases from J, the gap between germline ends came to 14 bases. Germline V gene data show CDR1 as SQVTM and CDR2 as ANQGSEA. The count of this clone is one.

The sequenced sample was peripheral blood, obtained in a trial of Ad26.COV2.S vaccine versus placebo. J is TRBJ2-3 and V is TRBV29-1, with D perhaps TRBD2 (5 bases). The origin of this receptor is a person aged 18-60 years who received the Ad26.COV2.S COVID-19 vaccine or a placebo. CDR3 nucleotides: TGCAGCGTTGAAGGGACTGGAAGTGCCGATACGCAGTATTTT. This gives the protein CSVEGTGSADTQYF.